These 8 T cell receptor beta chains share one sample of origin, sequenced in a study of human T cells and chemical hapten exposure. Time point noted: healthy volunteer bleed at 2 weeks. It was from unfractionated whole blood that total RNA was extracted. Each CDR3 protein gets one entry after TCRdb re-called the RACE reads with MiXCR. Here the sample spans roughly 48,000 distinct CDR3 sequences, approximately 4.8% being singletons. Sample: whole blood. The receptors were gathered from a human donor in good health. Some clones in this sample may be carry-over from other donors' samples.

This clonotype was seen a handful of times. The CDR3 reads CASSFGTGRVNTEAFF. In DNA, the CDR3 is TGTGCCAGCAGCTTCGGGACAGGCCGCGTGAACACTGAAGCTTTCTTT. The chain combines TRBV5-4 with TRBJ1-1; 8 nucleotides align to TRBD1. The J segment lost 0 bases and the V segment lost 2 bases, leaving 6 bases of the junction unmatched. Germline CDR1 is SGHNT and CDR2 is YYREEE (reference sequence). The CDR3 contains 16 residues.

This rearrangement joins TRBV21-1 to TRBJ1-5. TRBV21-1 is listed as a pseudogene. The CDR3 consists of 14 residues. CDR3 sequence reads: CASSKTGREQPQHF. CDR3 DNA sequence: TGTGCCAGCAGCAAAACGGGGAGAGAGCAGCCCCAGCATTTT.

This rearrangement joins TRBV5-5 to TRBJ2-5; either TRBD1 or TRBD2 may supply D (5 bases each). V gave up 0 bases and J gave up 8 bases, with 11 bases separating them. Germline CDR1 is SGHKS and CDR2 is YYEKEE (reference sequence). This CDR3 has 13 amino acids. CDR3 sequence (DNA): TGTGCCAGCAGCTTGGAAATAAGGGACACCCAGTACTTC. This encodes CASSLEIRDTQYF.

At least ten counts were recorded for this clonotype. V is TRBV29-1 and J is TRBJ2-2, with 8 bases fitting TRBD1. Looked up from germline, CDR1 is SQVTM and CDR2 is ANQGSEA. Losses at the gene ends were 4 bases for V and 4 bases for J; bases not matched to a gene: 11. The CDR3 loop spans 16 amino acids. The CDR3 loop reads CSVGSGRGRSTGELFF. DNA of the CDR3: TGCAGCGTTGGAAGCGGCAGGGGGCGATCCACCGGGGAGCTGTTTTTT.

This clonotype was seen only a few times. The chain couples TRBV7-3 to TRBJ2-3, with D unclear. The V gene lost 4 bases and the J gene lost 4 bases, with 6 bases spanning the gap. Germline V lookup: CDR1 SGHTA, CDR2 FQGTGA. This CDR3 has 12 residues. CDR3 sequence reads: CASSSISDTQYF. The CDR3 region has the DNA TGTGCCAGCAGCTCTATTTCAGATACGCAGTATTTT.

This clonotype appeared a few times. This chain's CDR3 is CSVEREITYNEQFF. CDR3 DNA: TGCAGCGTTGAACGAGAGATCACCTACAATGAGCAGTTCTTC. The genes are TRBV29-1 and TRBJ2-1, with D unresolved. Trimming took off 2 bases at V and 2 bases at J, with 10 bases between the two ends. The CDR3 runs 14 residues. Germline V gene data show CDR1 as SQVTM and CDR2 as ANQGSEA.

This clonotype was seen many times. V usage is TRBV13 and J usage is TRBJ2-7; possibly TRBD2 for D (5 bases). The V end was cut by 5 bases, the J end by 7 bases, with 12 bases between. Germline loops: CDR1 PRHDT, CDR2 FYEKMQ (reference sequence). The CDR3 runs to 12 residues. In DNA, the CDR3 is TGTGCCAGCAGCCCGGGAAAGCGAGAGCAGTACTTC. It yields the protein CASSPGKREQYF.

In its sample, this clonotype was seen a few times. V usage is TRBV5-5 and J usage is TRBJ2-7; the D is unclear. The germline V and J ends were trimmed by 1 base and 3 bases, with 14 bases remaining between them. The CDR3 length is 15 residues. The germline V gene has CDR1 SGHKS and CDR2 YYEKEE (reference sequence). In DNA form, the CDR3 reads TGTGCCAGCAGCTTGAAAGGTCTCTTAGTCTACGAGCAGTACTTC. This sequence encodes CASSLKGLLVYEQYF.